This record looks at one T cell receptor (beta chain) sequence and its context. The sample comes from a study of blood T cell repertoires in COVID-19. About the study: Samples came from the United States, Italy and Spain, spanning acute and convalescent COVID-19.

The data were produced by immunoSEQ multiplex PCR, yet TCRdb's version contains in-frame clones alone and is incomplete. The table has fewer than 300,000 clones, around 79% seen once; the top ten hold about 3.1%. Trimming cost V 4 bases and J 11 bases; bases outside gene matches: 7. The length of the CDR3 is 12 residues. Germline CDR1 and CDR2: SGHDN and FVKESK. Sequenced: peripheral blood. This clonotype was obtained from a woman older than 75 with acute or convalescent COVID-19. V usage is TRBV14 and J usage is TRBJ1-1; the match to TRBD1 covers 7 bases. This CDR3 reads CASSLRGDAAFF. DNA for the CDR3: TGTGCCAGCAGCCTCAGGGGGGACGCGGCTTTCTTT.